This record concerns one TCR beta chain sequence. Profiling relied on immunoSEQ multiplex PCR, and the TCRdb table lists in-frame clones only, not all of them. The table lists 120,000 to 150,000 clones, 87% of them singletons. These data are taken from a study of blood T cell repertoires in COVID-19. Study details: Sample material is recorded as cDNA or gDNA derived from T cells, B-cell-depleted T cells, or PBMCs.

After removal of 3 bases from V and 3 bases from J, the junction contained 6 bases not matched to a gene. This CDR3 comprises 15 residues. CDR1 and CDR2 (germline): MGHRA, YSYEKL. This TCR came from a man between 45 and 60 years old who had recovered from COVID-19. The chain employs TRBV4-1 and TRBJ1-1; 8 bases align to TRBD1. Sequenced: peripheral blood. CDR3 region: CASSHPGQGYTEAFF. The CDR3 nucleotides read TGCGCCAGCAGCCACCCTGGACAGGGATACACTGAAGCTTTCTTT.